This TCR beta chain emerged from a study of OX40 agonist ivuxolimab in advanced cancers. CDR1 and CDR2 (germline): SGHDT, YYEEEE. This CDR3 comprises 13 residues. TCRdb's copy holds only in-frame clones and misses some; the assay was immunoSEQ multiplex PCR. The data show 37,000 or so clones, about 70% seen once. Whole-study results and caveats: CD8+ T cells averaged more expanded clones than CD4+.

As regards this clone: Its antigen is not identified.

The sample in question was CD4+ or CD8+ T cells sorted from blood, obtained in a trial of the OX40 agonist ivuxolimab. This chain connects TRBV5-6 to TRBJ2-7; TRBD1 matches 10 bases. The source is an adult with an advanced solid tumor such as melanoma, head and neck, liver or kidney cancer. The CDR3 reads CASSFGGQGVGNV. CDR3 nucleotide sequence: TGTGCCAGCAGCTTTGGAGGACAGGGGGTCGGGAACGTC.